This T cell receptor (beta chain) was observed in a study of blood T cell repertoires in COVID-19. Study at large: Acute-phase and convalescent COVID-19 samples originated in the United States, Italy and Spain. T cells, B-cell-depleted T cells, or PBMCs supplied cDNA or gDNA.

Per the study methods: Amplified reference gene primers provided the basis for estimating nucleated cell counts. Only in-frame clones appear in the TCRdb table, and some are missing; sequencing was by immunoSEQ multiplex PCR. V, J and clone size are taken as reported in that table, and D and trimming were inferred from the DNA itself. The data contain about 120,000 clones, approximately 84% of them seen just once; the ten biggest clones take up 1.5% to 2%. Looked up from germline, CDR1 is SNHLY and CDR2 is FYNNEI. Trimming left V 6 bases short and J 0 bases short, with 16 bases between. This CDR3 comprises 16 residues.

Sample: peripheral blood. The gene calls are TRBV2 and TRBJ2-3; maybe TRBD1 (6 bases). This TCR derives from a man in his sixties or seventies with acute or convalescent COVID-19. The CDR3 nucleotides read TGTGCCAGCAGCACCCAGGGGATTACTAGCACAGATACGCAGTATTTT. This codes for CASSTQGITSTDTQYF.